This T cell receptor beta chain was recorded in a study of T-cell reconstitution after alpha-beta-depleted transplantation in children. This clonotype was observed once. Library preparation (for TCRbeta) was performed with unique molecular identifiers. TCRdb re-analysed the PCR reads in MiXCR, keeping a single row per CDR3 protein. The sample consists of around 380,000 distinct CDR3 sequences, roughly 11% of them appearing once. V lost 3 bases and J lost 5; bases outside the gene matches: 8. The germline V gene has CDR1 SGHDT and CDR2 YYEEEE. CDR3 size: 15 residues. The sequence derives from a human donor who donated a stem cell graft to a child with acute myeloid leukemia. V and J are TRBV5-6 and TRBJ2-1; 7 bases match TRBD2. Specimen: PBMCs from the stem cell graft donor, collected from the stem cell graft. In DNA, the CDR3 is TGTGCCAGCAGCTCCCCCGGGACTACCCACAATGAGCAGTTCTTC. Its translation: CASSSPGTTHNEQFF. The variable domain in full, with the rest retrieved from reference TRBV5-6 and TRBJ2-1, is DAGVTQSPTHLIKTRGQQVTLRCSPKSGHDTVSWYQQALGQGPQFIFQYYEEEERQRGNFPDRFSGHQFPNYSSELNVNALLLGDSALYLCASSSPGTTHNEQFFGPGTRLTVL.